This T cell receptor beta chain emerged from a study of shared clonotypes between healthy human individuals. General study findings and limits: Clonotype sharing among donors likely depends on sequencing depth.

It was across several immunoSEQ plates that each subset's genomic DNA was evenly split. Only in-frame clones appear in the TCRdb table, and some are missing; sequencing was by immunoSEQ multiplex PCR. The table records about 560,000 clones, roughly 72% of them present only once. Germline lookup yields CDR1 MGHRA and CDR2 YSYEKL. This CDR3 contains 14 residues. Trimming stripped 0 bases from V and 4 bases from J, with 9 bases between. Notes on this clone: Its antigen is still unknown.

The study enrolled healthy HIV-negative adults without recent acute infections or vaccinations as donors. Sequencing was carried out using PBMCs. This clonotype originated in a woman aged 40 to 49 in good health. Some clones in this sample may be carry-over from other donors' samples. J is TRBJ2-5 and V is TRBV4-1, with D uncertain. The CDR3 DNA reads TGCGCCAGCAGCCAAGATACCCGTGTAGAGACCCAGTACTTC. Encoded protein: CASSQDTRVETQYF.